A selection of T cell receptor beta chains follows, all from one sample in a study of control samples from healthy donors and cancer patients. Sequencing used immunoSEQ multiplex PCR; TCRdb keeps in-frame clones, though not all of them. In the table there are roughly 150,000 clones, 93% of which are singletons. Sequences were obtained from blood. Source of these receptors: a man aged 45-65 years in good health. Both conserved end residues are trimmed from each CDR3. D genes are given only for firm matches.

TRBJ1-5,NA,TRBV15,ATSRDNRVGQPQH
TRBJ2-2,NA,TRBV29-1,SVDSRGDTGELF
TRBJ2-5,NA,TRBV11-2,ASSLDKGPVRETQY
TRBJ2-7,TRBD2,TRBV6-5,ASSYLTSGRWEQY
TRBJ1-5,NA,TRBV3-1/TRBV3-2,ASSQDQDQPQH
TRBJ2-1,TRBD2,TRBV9,ASSDGLGSYNEQF
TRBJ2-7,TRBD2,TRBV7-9,ASSPGGLAAYEQY
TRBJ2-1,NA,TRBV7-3,ASSPSGLSSYNEQF
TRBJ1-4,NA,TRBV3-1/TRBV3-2,ASSHLVATNEKLF
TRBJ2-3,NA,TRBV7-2,ASLPDSSDTQY
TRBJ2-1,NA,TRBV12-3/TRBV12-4,ASSFKESNEQF
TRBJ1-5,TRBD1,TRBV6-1,ASSDGQGAGNQPQH
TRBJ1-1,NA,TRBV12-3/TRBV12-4,ASSGTANTEAF
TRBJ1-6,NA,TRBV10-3,AISELGRETSYNSPLH
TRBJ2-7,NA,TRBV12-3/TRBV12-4,ASSLETSREQY
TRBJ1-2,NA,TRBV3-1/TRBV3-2,ASSRDALITYGYT
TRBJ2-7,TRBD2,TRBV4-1,ASSQGLAIYEQY
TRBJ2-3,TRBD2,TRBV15,ATSREGSLASGDTSTDTQY
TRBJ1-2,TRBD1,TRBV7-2,ASSGRDRGGYT
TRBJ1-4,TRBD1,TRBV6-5,ASRPGTGHEKLF
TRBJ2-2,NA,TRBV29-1,SAAAGHNTGELF
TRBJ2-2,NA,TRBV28,ASSLWALYTGELF
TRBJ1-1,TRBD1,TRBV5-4,ASSRGEDRGRTEAF
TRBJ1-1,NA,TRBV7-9,ASRFGGETEAF
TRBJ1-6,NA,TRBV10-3,AIRQSSYNSPLH
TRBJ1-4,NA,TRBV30,AWSSQGEKLF